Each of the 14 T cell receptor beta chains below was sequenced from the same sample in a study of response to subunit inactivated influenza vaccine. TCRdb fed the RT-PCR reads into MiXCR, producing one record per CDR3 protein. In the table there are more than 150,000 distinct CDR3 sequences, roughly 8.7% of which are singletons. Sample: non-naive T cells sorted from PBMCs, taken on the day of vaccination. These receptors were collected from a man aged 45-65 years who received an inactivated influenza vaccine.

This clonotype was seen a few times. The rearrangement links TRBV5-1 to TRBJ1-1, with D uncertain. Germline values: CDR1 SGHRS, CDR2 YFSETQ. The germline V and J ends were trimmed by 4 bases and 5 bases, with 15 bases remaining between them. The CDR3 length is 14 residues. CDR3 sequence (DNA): TGCGCCAGCAGCCCCCTCGGGGAGGTGACTGAAGCTTTCTTT. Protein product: CASSPLGEVTEAFF.

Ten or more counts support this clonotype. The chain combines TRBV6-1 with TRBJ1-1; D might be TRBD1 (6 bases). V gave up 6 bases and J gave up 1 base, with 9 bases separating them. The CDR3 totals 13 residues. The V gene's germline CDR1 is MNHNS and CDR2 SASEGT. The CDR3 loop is CASSWGQNTEAFF. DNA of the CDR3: TGTGCCAGCAGCTGGGGACAGAACACTGAAGCTTTCTTT.

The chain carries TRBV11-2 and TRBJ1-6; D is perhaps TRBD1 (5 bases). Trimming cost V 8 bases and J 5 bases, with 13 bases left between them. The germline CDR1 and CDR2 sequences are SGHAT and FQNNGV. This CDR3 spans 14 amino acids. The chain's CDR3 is CASGRTLNNSPLHF. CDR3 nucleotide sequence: TGTGCCAGCGGCCGGACACTTAATAATTCACCCCTCCACTTT.

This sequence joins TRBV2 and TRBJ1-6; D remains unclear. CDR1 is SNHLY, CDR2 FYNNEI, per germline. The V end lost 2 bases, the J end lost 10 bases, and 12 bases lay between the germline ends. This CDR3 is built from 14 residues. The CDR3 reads CASSEIGWNSPLHF. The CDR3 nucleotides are TGTGCCAGCAGTGAAATAGGCTGGAACTCACCCCTCCACTTT.

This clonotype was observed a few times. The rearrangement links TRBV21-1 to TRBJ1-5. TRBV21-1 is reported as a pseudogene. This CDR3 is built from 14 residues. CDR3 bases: TGTGCCAGCAGCAAAGGAAGGGTCCACCAGCCCCAGCATTTT. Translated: CASSKGRVHQPQHF.

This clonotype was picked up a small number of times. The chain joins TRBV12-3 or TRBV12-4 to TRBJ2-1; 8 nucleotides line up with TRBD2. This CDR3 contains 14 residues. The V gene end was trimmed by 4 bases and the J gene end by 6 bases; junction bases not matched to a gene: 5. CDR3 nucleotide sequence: TGTGCCAGCAGTTCCCTAGCGGGCCCCAATGAGCAGTTCTTC. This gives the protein CASSSLAGPNEQFF.

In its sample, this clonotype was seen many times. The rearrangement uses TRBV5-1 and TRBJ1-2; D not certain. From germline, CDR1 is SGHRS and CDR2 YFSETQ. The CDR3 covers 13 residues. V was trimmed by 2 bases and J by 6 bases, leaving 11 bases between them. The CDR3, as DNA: TGCGCCAGCAGCTTCATAGGGCAGGATGGCTACACCTTC. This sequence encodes CASSFIGQDGYTF.

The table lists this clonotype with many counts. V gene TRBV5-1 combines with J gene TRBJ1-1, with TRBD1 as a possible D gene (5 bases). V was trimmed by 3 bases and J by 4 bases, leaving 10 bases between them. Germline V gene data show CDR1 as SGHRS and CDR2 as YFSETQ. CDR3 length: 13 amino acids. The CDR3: CASSSREGTEAFF. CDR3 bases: TGCGCCAGCAGCTCCAGGGAGGGCACTGAAGCTTTCTTT.

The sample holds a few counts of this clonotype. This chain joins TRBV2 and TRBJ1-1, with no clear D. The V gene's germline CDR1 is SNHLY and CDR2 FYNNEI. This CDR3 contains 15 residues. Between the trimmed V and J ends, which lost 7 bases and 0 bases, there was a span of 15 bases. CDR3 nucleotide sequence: TGTGCCAGCACAGACCGACTCATTATGAACACTGAAGCTTTCTTT. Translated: CASTDRLIMNTEAFF.

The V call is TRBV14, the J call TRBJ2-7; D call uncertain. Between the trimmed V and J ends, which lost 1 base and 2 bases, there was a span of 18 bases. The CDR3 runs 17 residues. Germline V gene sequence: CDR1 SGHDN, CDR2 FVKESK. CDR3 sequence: CASSQGRRQSETYEQYF. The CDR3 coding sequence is TGTGCCAGCAGCCAAGGGAGAAGGCAATCAGAAACCTACGAGCAGTACTTC.

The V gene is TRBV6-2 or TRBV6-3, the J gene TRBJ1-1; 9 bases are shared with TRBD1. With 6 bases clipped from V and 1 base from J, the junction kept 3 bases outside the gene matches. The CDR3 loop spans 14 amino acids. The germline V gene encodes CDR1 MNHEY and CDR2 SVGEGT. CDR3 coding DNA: TGTGCCAGCAGGCGGACAGGGGCGAACACTGAAGCTTTCTTT. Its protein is CASRRTGANTEAFF.

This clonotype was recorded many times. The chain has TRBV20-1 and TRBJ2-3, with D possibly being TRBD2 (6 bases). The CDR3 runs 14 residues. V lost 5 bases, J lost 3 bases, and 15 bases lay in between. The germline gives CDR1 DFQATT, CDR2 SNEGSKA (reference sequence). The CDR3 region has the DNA TGCAGTGCTGGTGGTGGGGCGGGAACAGATACGCAGTATTTT. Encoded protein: CSAGGGAGTDTQYF.

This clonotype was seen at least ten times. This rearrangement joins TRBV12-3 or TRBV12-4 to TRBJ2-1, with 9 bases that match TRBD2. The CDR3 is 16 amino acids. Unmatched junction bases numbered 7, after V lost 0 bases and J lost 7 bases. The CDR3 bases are TGTGCCAGCAGTTTAGCGCTTGGGACTAGCAGGAATGAGCAGTTCTTC. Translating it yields CASSLALGTSRNEQFF.

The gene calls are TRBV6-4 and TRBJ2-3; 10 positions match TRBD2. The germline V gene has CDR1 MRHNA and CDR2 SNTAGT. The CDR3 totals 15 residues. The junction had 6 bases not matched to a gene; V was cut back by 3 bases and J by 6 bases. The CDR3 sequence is CASSDSVSGGDTQYF. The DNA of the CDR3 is TGTGCCAGCAGTGATTCGGTTAGCGGGGGGGATACGCAGTATTTT.